The 3 T cell receptor beta chains below all came from one sample that was sequenced in a study of beta chain features in type 1 diabetes. cDNA synthesis used the whole RNA isolate, giving expressed TCRB sequences. Data came from immunoSEQ multiplex PCR; TCRdb stores just in-frame clones and leaves some out. This sample has fewer than 550,000 clones, with more than 9.5% found just once. Material: naive CD4+ T cells from blood. These TCRs come from a young woman in good health.

This clone was seen repeatedly, ten times or more. V is TRBV15 and J is TRBJ2-5; D unclear. Trimming removed 3 bases at V and 0 bases at J, with 11 bases between. The CDR3 runs to 15 residues. Germline V gene sequence: CDR1 LNHNV, CDR2 YYDKDF (reference sequence). The CDR3 protein is CATSRRGRYQETQYF. The DNA for the CDR3 is TGTGCCACCAGCAGGAGAGGCCGATACCAAGAGACCCAGTACTTC.

This chain connects TRBV20-1 to TRBJ2-3; D gene ambiguous. The CDR3 runs to 11 residues. CDR1 DFQATT and CDR2 SNEGSKA come from the germline V gene (reference sequence). V was shortened by 1 base and J by 8 bases, with 7 bases between the two germline ends. CDR3 DNA sequence: TGCAGTGCTAGAGGGGCTAGTACGCAGTATTTT. The encoded protein is CSARGASTQYF.

V and J are TRBV29-1 and TRBJ1-1; D uncertain. The CDR3 totals 13 residues. The V end lost 1 base, the J end lost 0 bases, and 6 bases lay between the germline ends. Germline CDR1 is SQVTM and CDR2 is ANQGSEA. The CDR3 region has the DNA TGCAGCGTTGAAGGCACCCTGAACACTGAAGCTTTCTTT. It specifies CSVEGTLNTEAFF.